This T cell receptor beta chain originates from a study of blood T cell repertoires in COVID-19. The wider study: The United States, Italy and Spain provided the acute and convalescent COVID-19 samples. PBMCs, B-cell-depleted T cells, or T cells provided the cDNA or gDNA that made up the material.

Study processing details: Estimation of nucleated cell counts relied on the amplification of reference gene primers. Assay used: immunoSEQ multiplex PCR; TCRdb lists only in-frame clones, some missing. Clone size and the V and J calls come from that table; the DNA yielded D and trimming. The repertoire holds over 150,000 clones, with around 84% as singletons. This CDR3 region has 15 residues. The germline CDR1 and CDR2 sequences are LNHDA and SQIVND (reference sequence). Trimming removed 1 base from V and 5 bases from J; junction bases left unmatched: 5. This clonotype originated in a man older than 75 with acute or convalescent COVID-19. V and J are TRBV19 and TRBJ1-5; TRBD1 matches at 7 bases. Sample: peripheral blood. CDR3 nucleotides: TGTGCCAGTAGTATAGCCCTACAGGGGCATCAGCCCCAGCATTTT. Its protein is CASSIALQGHQPQHF.